What follows describes a single T cell receptor (beta chain). What antigen it recognizes has not been identified. No qualities accompany the bases; no much larger clone lies one base away. In light of the paper, this sample's time point label describes: baseline before first vaccination. The vaccinee samples were drawn from two UK trials, COV001 and COV002, one of which was a single-blind randomized controlled phase 2/3 trial testing AZD1222 (ChAdOx1 nCoV-19) in healthy adults. Trial participant PBMC samples were collected at day 0 and day 28 after the second dose for TCRbeta chain sequencing. Based on the germline V gene, the CDR1 and CDR2 sequences are KGHDR and SFDVKD. The CDR3 numbers 18 residues from cysteine through phenylalanine. CDR3 DNA only is kept here, 54 bases in frame from base 1. V is trimmed back by 3 bases and J by 0 bases, and the junction contains 9 bases that no gene match accounts for.

The sample belongs to a study of T cell responses to AZD1222 COVID-19 vaccine (TCRdb year 2021). General notes on the study: AZD1222 recipients whose second dose came at about 4 weeks and those whose second dose came at about 12 weeks were combined into one group, since spike-specific TCR depth and breadth did not differ between the two schedules. A total of 230 to 250 trial participants underwent TCR sequencing, of whom 207 had received two doses of AZD1222 and about 26 had received two doses of the MenACWY control vaccine. Trial participants were enrolled into age subgroups of 18-55, 56-69 and 70-plus years, which contained about 150, 28 and 57 TCR-sequenced participants, respectively. What the work shows at the level of the full study, not this receptor alone: Spike-specific TCR breadth and depth rose significantly after two AZD1222 doses compared with day 0 and with MenACWY recipients. Nearly half of unique spike-specific TCRs reportedly recognized epitopes outside regions mutated in the B.1.351 and B.1.1.7 variants. In the small 56-69-year group, the increase in depth fell short of significance, most likely because of low power. The whole spike protein was spanned by vaccine-associated CD4 TCRs, and dominant responses were seen in regions 160-218 and 743-854. Participants were mostly white British and included more females than males, and it was suggested by the authors that clonal diversity may have been underestimated. Because no samples from the day 14 peak response were available, repertoires could be characterized only after the peak T cell response. Conclusions about previously exposed vaccinees were limited because only six or seven AZD1222 recipients were SARS-CoV-2 seropositive at baseline.

The CDR3 regions of human TCRbeta chains were subjected to immunosequencing. The authors' analysis ran thus. Repertoire TCRs were checked for matches against a reference library of SARS-CoV-2-specific TCRs that had been generated using the MIRA antigen-specificity platform. Breadth was defined as the fraction of unique TCRs that were SARS-CoV-2-associated, and depth was defined as the fraction of total T cells that were SARS-CoV-2-associated. Each spike-specific TCR was assigned to its reactive spike region and to a CD4 or CD8 class using the MIRA data. Log10-transformed breadth and depth values were compared by one-way ANOVA with Sidak's multiple comparisons tests. TCRdb limited this immuneACCESS table to in-frame rearrangements with V and J called. A share of clones is missing; checked studies link under half to unresolved V genes, and the rest is unexplained. That table supplies the V and J calls and clone size; D and trimming were determined from the DNA. A total of some 120,000 clones appear in this sample, about 85% of them only once. Of the sample, 1.4% to 1.5% falls within the top ten clones.

The chain couples TRBV24-1 to TRBJ2-2, and TRBD1 aligns with 7 junction nucleotides. Sequencing was performed on peripheral blood, taken on day 0 of AZD1222 vaccination. The receptor comes from an adult in good health. The nucleotide sequence reads as follows: TGTGCCACCAGTGATCATCCGGAGGACAGGCCGAACACCGGGGAGCTGTTTTTT. Its product reads: CATSDHPEDRPNTGELFF.